This T cell receptor beta chain was sequenced during a study of OX40 agonist ivuxolimab in advanced cancers. Turning to the study itself: Under the entry rules, prior anti-PD-1, anti-PD-L1 or anti-CTLA-4 therapy was allowed, and approximately 40% had some. Findings of the study overall: Antigens targeted by the expanded peripheral T cells were not determined.

Assay used: immunoSEQ multiplex PCR; TCRdb lists only in-frame clones, some missing. The table records some 100,000 clones, 80% to 85% of them present only once. Germline V CDR1 and CDR2: SGHTA, FQGNSA. Trimming removed 3 bases from V and 0 bases from J, with 6 bases in between. The CDR3 extends over 14 amino acids. Of note for this clone: What it binds is not known.

Blood sampling took place at baseline, cycle 4 day 1, and cycle 7 day 1. The gene calls are TRBV7-2 and TRBJ2-4; D remains ambiguous. The specimen was CD4+ or CD8+ T cells sorted from blood, collected in a trial of the OX40 agonist ivuxolimab. This receptor was taken from an adult with an advanced solid tumor such as melanoma, head and neck, liver or kidney cancer. The CDR3 reads CASSLELAKNIQYF. The CDR3 coding sequence is TGTGCCAGCAGCTTGGAACTAGCCAAAAACATTCAGTACTTC.